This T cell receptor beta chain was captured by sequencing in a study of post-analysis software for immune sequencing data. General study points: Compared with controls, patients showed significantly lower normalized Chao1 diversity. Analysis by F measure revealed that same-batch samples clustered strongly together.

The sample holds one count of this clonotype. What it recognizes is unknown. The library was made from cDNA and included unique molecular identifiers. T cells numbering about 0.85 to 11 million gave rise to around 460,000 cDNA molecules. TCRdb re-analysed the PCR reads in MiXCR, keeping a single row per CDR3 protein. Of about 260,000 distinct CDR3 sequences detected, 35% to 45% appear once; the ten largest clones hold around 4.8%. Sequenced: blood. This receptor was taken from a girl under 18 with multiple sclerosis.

Here the CDR3 reads CASGIIANQPQHF. The CDR3 nucleotides read TGTGCCAGTGGAATTATCGCAAATCAGCCCCAGCATTTT. V and J are TRBV27 and TRBJ1-5, with D hard to call. The CDR3 is made up of 13 amino acids. Germline lookup yields CDR1 MNHEY and CDR2 SMNVEV (reference sequence). Trimming stripped 9 bases from V and 4 bases from J, with 13 bases between.